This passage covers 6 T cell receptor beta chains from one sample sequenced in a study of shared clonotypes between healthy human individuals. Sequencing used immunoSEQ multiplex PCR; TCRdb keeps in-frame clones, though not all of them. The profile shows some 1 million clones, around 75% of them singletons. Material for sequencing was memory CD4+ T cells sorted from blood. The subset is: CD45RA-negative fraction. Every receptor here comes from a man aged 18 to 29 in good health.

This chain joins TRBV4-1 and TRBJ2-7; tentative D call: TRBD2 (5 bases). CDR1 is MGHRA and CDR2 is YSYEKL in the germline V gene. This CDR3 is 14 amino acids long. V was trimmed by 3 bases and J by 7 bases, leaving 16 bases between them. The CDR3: CASSQGAGRAEQYF. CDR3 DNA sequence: TGCGCCAGCAGCCAGGGAGCAGGTCGGGCTGAGCAGTACTTC.

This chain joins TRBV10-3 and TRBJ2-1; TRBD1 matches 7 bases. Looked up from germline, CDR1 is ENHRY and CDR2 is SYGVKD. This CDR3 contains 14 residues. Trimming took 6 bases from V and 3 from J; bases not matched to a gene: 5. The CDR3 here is CAIRGQKDYNEQFF. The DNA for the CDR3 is TGTGCCATCAGGGGACAGAAGGACTACAATGAGCAGTTCTTC.

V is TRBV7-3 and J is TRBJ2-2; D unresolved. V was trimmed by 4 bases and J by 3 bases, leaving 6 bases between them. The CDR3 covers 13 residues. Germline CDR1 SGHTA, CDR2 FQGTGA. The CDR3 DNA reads TGTGCCAGCAGCTCTTATTACACCGGGGAGCTGTTTTTT. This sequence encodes CASSSYYTGELFF.

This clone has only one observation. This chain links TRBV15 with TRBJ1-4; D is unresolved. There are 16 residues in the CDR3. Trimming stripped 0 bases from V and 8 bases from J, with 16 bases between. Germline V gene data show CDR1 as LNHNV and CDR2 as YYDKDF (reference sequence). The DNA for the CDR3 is TGTGCCACCAGCAGAGATCACGGGCCTGGGTCGGAAAAACTGTTTTTT. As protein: CATSRDHGPGSEKLFF.

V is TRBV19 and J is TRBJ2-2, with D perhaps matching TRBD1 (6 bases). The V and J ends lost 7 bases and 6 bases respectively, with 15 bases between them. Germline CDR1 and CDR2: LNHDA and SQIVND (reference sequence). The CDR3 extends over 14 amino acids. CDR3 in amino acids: CASKTGSVAGELFF. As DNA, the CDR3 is TGTGCCAGTAAAACAGGGTCGGTCGCCGGGGAGCTGTTTTTT.

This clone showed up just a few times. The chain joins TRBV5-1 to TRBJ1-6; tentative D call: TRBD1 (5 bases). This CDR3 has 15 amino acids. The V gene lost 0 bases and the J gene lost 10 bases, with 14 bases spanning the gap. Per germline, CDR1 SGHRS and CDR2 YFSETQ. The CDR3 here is CASSLAGESGSPLHF. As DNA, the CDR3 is TGCGCCAGCAGCTTGGCGGGGGAGAGTGGATCACCCCTCCACTTT.